The T cell receptor beta chain under discussion was sequenced for a study of Ad26.COV2.S vaccination and SARS-CoV-2 variants. Treatment described: approximately 18 received Ad26.COV2.S at low or high dose, single or two shots; 5 received placebo; per-sample allocation not given. Samples were taken on day 63 after the first vaccine or placebo injection. The sample came from a Boston adult aged 18-55 years. Its platform was an Ad26 vector, and its expressed antigen was Wuhan-strain SARS-CoV-2 spike. This table comes from immunoSEQ multiplex PCR, and its TCRdb copy is limited to in-frame clones, with some not included. The table lists about 370,000 clones, less than 90% of them singletons. Only a few counts were recorded for this clone. Its target is unknown. Notes on the study in general: Total T cell responses may have been underestimated by the TCR breadth and depth analyses. Once vaccination had occurred, spike-specific CD8+ and CD4+ T cell responses reportedly showed substantial breadth.

The starting material was peripheral blood, obtained in a trial of Ad26.COV2.S vaccine versus placebo. The TCR was taken from a person between 18 and 65 years old who received the Ad26.COV2.S COVID-19 vaccine or a placebo.

For the CDR3, the DNA is TGCGCCAGCAGCCCCCTGGGGCAGGCGGATTTGGGCGGAAACACCATATATTTT. Protein: CASSPLGQADLGGNTIYF. The genes are TRBV4-1 and TRBJ1-3; the D gene is possibly TRBD1 (5 bases). Germline V gives CDR1 MGHRA, CDR2 YSYEKL. V was shortened by 4 bases and J by 4 bases, with 23 bases between the two germline ends. The CDR3 runs 18 residues.